Presented here are 8 T cell receptor beta chains from one specimen sequenced in a study of blood T cell repertoires in COVID-19. Produced via immunoSEQ multiplex PCR; TCRdb's table is partial and in-frame only. Of 100,000 to 150,000 clones listed, approximately 87% were seen once; the top ten hold approximately 8%. The sequenced sample was peripheral blood. The receptors originated from a man aged 50-59 years with acute or convalescent COVID-19.

As to this clone: In the same sample, other DNA sequences code for this CDR3. V usage is TRBV12-3 or TRBV12-4 and J usage is TRBJ2-3, with TRBD2 as a possible D gene (6 bases). CDR3 size: 13 residues. The V gene lost 5 bases and the J gene lost 4 bases, with 10 bases spanning the gap. The CDR3 loop reads CASSEGGADTQYF. CDR3 nucleotides: TGTGCCAGCAGTGAAGGCGGGGCAGATACGCAGTATTTT.

V gene TRBV19 combines with J gene TRBJ2-1; 8 nucleotides match TRBD2. There are 13 residues in the CDR3. The ends lost 6 bases at V and 2 bases at J; junction bases unmatched: 0. Germline CDR1 and CDR2: LNHDA and SQIVND (reference sequence). The CDR3 DNA sequence: TGTGCCAGTAGCGGGAGGGCCTACAATGAGCAGTTCTTC. Amino acids: CASSGRAYNEQFF.

The V gene is TRBV6-2 or TRBV6-3, the J gene TRBJ2-5; 9 positions agree with TRBD2. Germline-derived CDR1 and CDR2 are MNHEY and SVGEGT. The length of the CDR3 is 16 residues. Unmatched junction bases numbered 13, after V lost 6 bases and J lost 5 bases. Written as DNA, the CDR3 is TGTGCCAGCAGCGACCGTCTAGCGGGAATTGGGGAGACCCAGTACTTC. Protein sequence: CASSDRLAGIGETQYF.

The V and J genes are TRBV11-2 and TRBJ1-3; weak D call: TRBD1 (5 bases). The CDR3 totals 12 residues. Trimming removed 6 bases at V and 4 bases at J, with 7 bases between. The V gene's germline CDR1 is SGHAT and CDR2 FQNNGV. The CDR3 protein is CASSPGGNTIYF. CDR3 DNA: TGTGCCAGCAGTCCAGGGGGAAACACCATATATTTT.

The chain recombines TRBV5-4 with TRBJ1-3, with TRBD1 matching 7 bases. Germline assignment: CDR1 SGHNT and CDR2 YYREEE (reference sequence). The CDR3 length is 14 residues. V gave up 4 bases and J gave up 4 bases; unmatched junction bases: 5. In DNA, the CDR3 is TGTGCCAGCAGCCGACAGGGTTACGGAAACACCATATATTTT. It translates to CASSRQGYGNTIYF.

The chain joins TRBV19 to TRBJ2-1; 10 bases line up with TRBD2. V was pared by 8 bases and J by 4 bases, with 8 bases of the junction left unmatched. The germline CDR1 and CDR2 sequences are LNHDA and SQIVND (reference sequence). This CDR3 is 15 amino acids long. The CDR3 reads CASGLRTSGYNEQFF. In nucleotides, the CDR3 is TGTGCCAGTGGGCTTAGGACTAGCGGTTACAATGAGCAGTTCTTC.

The CDR3 nucleotides are TGTGCCACCCGGGGGGGACAGGGATACTATGGCTACACCTTC. This encodes CATRGGQGYYGYTF. V usage is TRBV27 and J usage is TRBJ1-2; 9 bases agree with TRBD1. The germline V gene has CDR1 MNHEY and CDR2 SMNVEV (reference sequence). Trimming took 10 bases from V and 3 from J; bases not matched to a gene: 9. The length of the CDR3 is 14 residues.

This chain links TRBV11-3 with TRBJ2-2; 11 nucleotides align to TRBD1. Germline V gene lookup returns CDR1 SGHNT and CDR2 YENEEA. The CDR3 has 15 amino acids. V lost 7 bases and J lost 6; bases outside the gene matches: 7. CDR3 in DNA: TGTGCCAGCACTAAGGGACAGGGGGTACCCGGGGAGCTGTTTTTT. Amino acid sequence: CASTKGQGVPGELFF. The variable domain in full, completed from reference TRBV11-3 and TRBJ2-2, reads EAGVVQSPRYKIIEKKQPVAFWCNPISGHNTLYWYLQNLGQGPELLIRYENEEAVDDSQLPKDRFSAERLKGVDSTLKIQPAELGDSAVYLCASTKGQGVPGELFFGEGSRLTVL.